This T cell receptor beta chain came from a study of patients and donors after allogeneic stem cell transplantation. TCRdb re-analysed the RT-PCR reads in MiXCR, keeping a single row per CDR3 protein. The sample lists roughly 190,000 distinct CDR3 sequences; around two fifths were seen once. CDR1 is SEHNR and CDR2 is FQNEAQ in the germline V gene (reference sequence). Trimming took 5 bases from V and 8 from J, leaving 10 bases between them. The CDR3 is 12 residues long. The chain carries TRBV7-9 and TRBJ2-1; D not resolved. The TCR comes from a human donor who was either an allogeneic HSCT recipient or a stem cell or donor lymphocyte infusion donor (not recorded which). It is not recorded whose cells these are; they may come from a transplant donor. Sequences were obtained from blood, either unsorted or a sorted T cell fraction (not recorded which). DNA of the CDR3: TGTGCCAGCAGCCCCTCCCTTGATGAGCAGTTCTTC. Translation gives CASSPSLDEQFF. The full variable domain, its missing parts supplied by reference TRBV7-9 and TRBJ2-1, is DTGVSQNPRHKITKRGQNVTFRCDPISEHNRLYWYRQTLGQGPEFLTYFQNEAQLEKSRLLSDRFSAERPKGSFSTLEIQRTEQGDSAMYLCASSPSLDEQFFGPGTRLTVL.